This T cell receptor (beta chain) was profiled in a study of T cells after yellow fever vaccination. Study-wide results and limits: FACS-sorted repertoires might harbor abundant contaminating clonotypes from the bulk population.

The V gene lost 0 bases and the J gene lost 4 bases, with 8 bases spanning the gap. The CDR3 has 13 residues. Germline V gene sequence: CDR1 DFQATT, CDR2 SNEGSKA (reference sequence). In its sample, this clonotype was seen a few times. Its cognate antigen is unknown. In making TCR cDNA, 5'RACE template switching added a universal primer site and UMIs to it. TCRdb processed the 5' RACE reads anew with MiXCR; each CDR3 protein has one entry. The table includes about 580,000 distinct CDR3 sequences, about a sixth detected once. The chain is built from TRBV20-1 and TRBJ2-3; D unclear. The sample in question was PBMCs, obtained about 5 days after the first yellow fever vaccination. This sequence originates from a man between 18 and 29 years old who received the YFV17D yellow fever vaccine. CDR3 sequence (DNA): TGCAGTGCTAGAGAACCCCCCCCAGATACGCAGTATTTT. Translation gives CSAREPPPDTQYF.